In its sample, the clone carrying this TCR beta chain was seen a few times. As yet, its antigen is unknown. This sample is part of a study of CD8 T cells in ankylosing spondylitis. Study-level points and caveats: Relatively rare in peripheral blood, disease-linked clones were also CD8+.

CDR1 SGHAT and CDR2 FQNNGV come from the germline V gene. The CDR3 length is 14 residues. V dropped 6 bases and J dropped 3 bases, with 12 bases sitting between them. TCRdb reprocessed the 5' RACE reads with MiXCR, giving one entry per CDR3 protein. This table holds about 190,000 distinct CDR3 sequences, around 13% found once. This TCR was sampled from a female donor with ankylosing spondylitis or in good health (not recorded which). This chain joins TRBV11-2 and TRBJ2-1, with a weak D call TRBD2 (6 bases). Material: blood, either unsorted or a sorted T cell fraction (not recorded which). The DNA for the CDR3 is TGTGCCAGCAGTATAGGGACTGTCTACAATGAGCAGTTCTTC. This sequence encodes CASSIGTVYNEQFF.